This T cell receptor (beta chain) was captured in a study of CD8+CD57+ T cells in acquired aplastic anemia. Study-level background: Sorted CD4+ and CD8+ cells yielded roughly 3.4 ug of DNA on average. Notes on the study in general: With respect to CD8+ Simpson's diversity, patients and controls did not differ significantly.

After removal of 4 bases from V and 6 bases from J, the junction contained 8 bases not matched to a gene. Germline CDR1 is LGHDT and CDR2 is YNNKEL (reference sequence). The CDR3 contains 16 residues. The study profiled TCR beta VDJ and CDR3 using genomic DNA as template. One entry per CDR3 protein results from TCRdb running MiXCR on the reads. The sample lists about 160,000 distinct CDR3 sequences, 48% occurring once. A word on this clonotype: Its antigen remains unidentified.

Those patients picked for sequencing had displayed CD8+CD57+ cell expansion on flow cytometry. No patient had been given any therapy when blood was sampled. This sequence was found in a human donor with aplastic anemia. The sample was sorted CD4+, CD8+, or CD8+CD57+ T cells (not recorded which) from PBMCs. The chain employs TRBV3-1 and TRBJ1-5; TRBD1 aligns across 11 bases. CDR3 amino acids: CASSLQWTGGGQPQHF. CDR3 nucleotides: TGTGCCAGCAGCCTTCAGTGGACAGGGGGCGGTCAGCCCCAGCATTTT.